The present T cell receptor (beta chain) was sequenced within a study of cytomegalovirus exposure and HLA in healthy donors. This CDR3 contains 17 residues. Germline values: CDR1 KGHSH, CDR2 LQKENI. V lost 2 bases and J lost 5; bases outside the gene matches: 10. PCR used 60 Vbeta primers and 13 Jbeta primers. Libraries were prepared by immunoSEQ multiplex PCR; TCRdb keeps only in-frame clonotypes and omits some of them. The profile shows 150,000 to 200,000 clones, 75% of them singletons. This clone has a single count. Its antigen is undetermined. The study, taken as a whole, reports: In vitro assays verified that three CMV-associated chains recognized CMV antigens specifically.

The sequenced sample was PBMCs. The chain is built from TRBV18 and TRBJ2-3; TRBD1 matches at 10 bases. The sequence came from a man younger than 35 in good health and CMV-seropositive. The DNA of the CDR3 is TGTGCCAGCTCACCAACCCAAAGGACAGGGGGGATAGATACGCAGTATTTT. This codes for CASSPTQRTGGIDTQYF.